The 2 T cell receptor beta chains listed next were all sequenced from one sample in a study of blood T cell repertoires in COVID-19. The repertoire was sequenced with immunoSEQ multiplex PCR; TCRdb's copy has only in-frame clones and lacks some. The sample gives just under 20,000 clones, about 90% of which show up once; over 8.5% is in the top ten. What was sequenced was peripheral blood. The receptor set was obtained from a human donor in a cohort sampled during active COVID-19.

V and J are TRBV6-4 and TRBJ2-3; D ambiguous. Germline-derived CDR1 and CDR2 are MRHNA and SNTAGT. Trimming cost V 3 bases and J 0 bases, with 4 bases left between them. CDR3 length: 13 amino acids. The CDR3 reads CASSEQSTDTQYF. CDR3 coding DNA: TGTGCCAGCAGTGAACAAAGCACAGATACGCAGTATTTT.

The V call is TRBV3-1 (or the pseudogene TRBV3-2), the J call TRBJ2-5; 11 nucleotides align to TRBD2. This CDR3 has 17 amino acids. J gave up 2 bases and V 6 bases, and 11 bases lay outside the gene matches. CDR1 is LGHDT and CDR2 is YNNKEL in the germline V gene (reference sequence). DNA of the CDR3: TGTGCCAGCAGTTCGACCACTAGCGGGAGCCAACAAGAGACCCAGTACTTC. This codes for CASSSTTSGSQQETQYF.